Each of the 5 T cell receptor beta chains below was sequenced from the same sample in a study of blood T cells in healthy people across ages. For the second PCR, which ran for roughly 6 to 11 cycles, a sample-barcoded 5' primer and a J-beta primer mix were used. TCRdb re-analysed the 5' RACE reads in MiXCR, keeping a single row per CDR3 protein. The table records about 640,000 distinct CDR3 sequences, roughly 58% of them present only once. The sample taken for sequencing was blood. Receptors originate from a man in his sixties in good health.

This clonotype turned up a few times. The genes are TRBV12-3 or TRBV12-4 and TRBJ2-5; 7 positions agree with TRBD2. CDR3 size: 15 residues. V lost 3 bases to trimming and J lost 3 bases; unmatched junction nucleotides: 7. The CDR3: CASSFSSGNKETQYF. The CDR3 coding sequence is TGTGCCAGCAGTTTTAGCAGCGGGAACAAAGAGACCCAGTACTTC.

This clonotype was counted only a few times. The chain employs TRBV3-1 and TRBJ2-5, with unresolved D. CDR1 and CDR2 from the germline V gene are LGHDT and YNNKEL (reference sequence). The CDR3 covers 16 residues. Trimming stripped 1 base from V and 5 bases from J, with 17 bases between. CDR3 protein: CASSQGQKFPEETQYF. In DNA, the CDR3 is TGTGCCAGCAGCCAAGGTCAAAAATTCCCCGAGGAGACCCAGTACTTC.

This clonotype was seen a handful of times. This rearrangement joins TRBV28 to TRBJ2-6, with D possibly matching TRBD2 (7 bases). This CDR3 is 16 amino acids long. The V and J ends lost 2 bases and 2 bases respectively, with 10 bases between them. Looked up from germline, CDR1 is MDHEN and CDR2 is SYDVKM. CDR3 amino acids: CASSLGGAAGANVLTF. The CDR3 DNA is TGTGCCAGCAGTTTAGGGGGGGCGGCTGGGGCCAACGTCCTGACTTTC.

This clonotype was counted ten times or more. This chain links TRBV3-1 with TRBJ2-5, with D maybe TRBD1 (5 bases). The CDR3 is 14 residues long. Trimming pared 3 bases from V and 5 bases from J, leaving 13 bases between. In germline, CDR1 is LGHDT, CDR2 YNNKEL (reference sequence). As DNA, the CDR3 is TGTGCCAGCAGCCAGGACACCGGAGAGGAGACCCAGTACTTC. Encoded protein: CASSQDTGEETQYF.

The V gene is TRBV4-2, the J gene TRBJ2-5; 11 bases are shared with TRBD2. Germline CDR1 reads LGHNA; CDR2 reads YNFKEQ. The CDR3 spans 16 residues. V trimming: 4 bases; J trimming: 5 bases; junction bases outside the gene matches: 9. The DNA for the CDR3 is TGTGCCAGCAGCCGGAACCTAGCGGGGGGCCGGGAGACCCAGTACTTC. This translates into CASSRNLAGGRETQYF.